The 30 T cell receptor beta chains below were found in one sample sequenced in a study of blood T cell repertoires in COVID-19. The data were produced by immunoSEQ multiplex PCR, yet TCRdb's version contains in-frame clones alone and is incomplete. The sample carries 140,000 to 150,000 clones, roughly 87% recorded once. Sequencing was performed on peripheral blood. These receptors were taken from a man between 65 and 85 years old with acute or convalescent COVID-19.

The chain joins TRBV6-6 to TRBJ2-3; D might be TRBD2 (6 bases). Deletions cut 10 bases from V and 2 bases from J, with 10 bases between. This CDR3 comprises 12 residues. The germline gives CDR1 MNHNY, CDR2 SVGAGI (reference sequence). CDR3: CATAGTTDTQYF. In DNA, the CDR3 is TGTGCCACGGCGGGGACCACAGATACGCAGTATTTT.

CDR3 bases: TGTGCCAGCAGCTTAATCGTCAGTTTGAATGAAAAACTGTTTTTT. Encoded protein: CASSLIVSLNEKLFF. The V gene is TRBV7-9, the J gene TRBJ1-4; D remains unclear. This CDR3 comprises 15 residues. V was cut by 2 bases and J by 5 bases, with 12 bases left in between. In germline, CDR1 is SEHNR, CDR2 FQNEAQ (reference sequence).

The chain couples TRBV5-4 to TRBJ1-4; 7 bases map to TRBD1. The CDR3 length is 14 residues. The germline CDR1 and CDR2 sequences are SGHNT and YYREEE (reference sequence). V dropped 3 bases and J dropped 5; count of bases not matched to a gene: 4. The CDR3 here is CASSSGQKNEKLFF. DNA of the CDR3: TGTGCCAGCAGCTCGGGACAGAAGAATGAAAAACTGTTTTTT.

V gene TRBV29-1 combines with J gene TRBJ2-3; D may be TRBD1 (6 bases). Germline values: CDR1 SQVTM, CDR2 ANQGSEA. V was pared by 4 bases and J by 3 bases, with 11 bases between. The CDR3 length is 13 residues. CDR3 sequence: CSVARTETDTQYF. CDR3 DNA: TGCAGCGTTGCCCGGACAGAAACAGATACGCAGTATTTT.

This rearrangement joins TRBV6-5 to TRBJ2-3, with D uncertain. V was cut by 2 bases and J by 2 bases, with 8 bases left in between. CDR3 length: 14 amino acids. Germline CDR1 and CDR2: MNHEY and SVGAGI. The CDR3: CASSYRENTDTQYF. The DNA for the CDR3 is TGTGCCAGCAGTTACAGAGAGAACACAGATACGCAGTATTTT.

The V gene is TRBV5-1, the J gene TRBJ1-1; the D gene is possibly TRBD1 (5 bases). The germline V gene encodes CDR1 SGHRS and CDR2 YFSETQ. V dropped 2 bases and J dropped 5 bases, with 16 bases sitting between them. The length of the CDR3 is 15 residues. The CDR3 protein is CASSFTRGGRTEAFF. CDR3 nucleotide sequence: TGCGCCAGCAGCTTCACCCGGGGGGGGAGGACTGAAGCTTTCTTT.

This chain joins TRBV28 and TRBJ1-1; 11 positions match TRBD1. The trim removed 11 bases at V and 8 bases at J, leaving 16 bases unmatched. The CDR3 is 15 residues long. Germline-derived CDR1 and CDR2 are MDHEN and SYDVKM. The chain's CDR3 is CAAGGQGAWYGEAFF. CDR3 sequence (DNA): TGTGCCGCTGGTGGACAGGGGGCTTGGTACGGGGAAGCTTTCTTT.

V is TRBV3-1 (or the pseudogene TRBV3-2) and J is TRBJ1-1; 10 bases are a match to TRBD1. Trimming removed 1 base from V and 7 bases from J; junction bases left unmatched: 3. CDR1 and CDR2 (germline): LGHDT, YNNKEL (reference sequence). The CDR3 is made up of 14 amino acids. For the CDR3, the DNA is TGTGCCAGCAGCCAAGGTGGGACAGGGGTTGAAGCTTTCTTT. Amino acids: CASSQGGTGVEAFF.

The chain employs TRBV18 and TRBJ2-5; TRBD2 matches at 10 bases. This CDR3 is built from 15 residues. V was pared by 3 bases and J by 4 bases, with 5 bases of the junction left unmatched. Per the germline V gene, CDR1 is KGHSH and CDR2 is LQKENI. The CDR3 DNA sequence: TGTGCCAGCTCACCGGTAGCGGGGGGCCCAGAGACCCAGTACTTC. Encoded protein: CASSPVAGGPETQYF.

The CDR3 reads CASRGEVKASGGNTQYF. CDR3 bases: TGTGCCAGCCGTGGGGAGGTGAAGGCTAGCGGGGGAAATACGCAGTATTTT. This chain connects TRBV25-1 to TRBJ2-3, with 10 nucleotides matching TRBD2. The V gene's germline CDR1 is MGHDK and CDR2 SYGVNS. This CDR3 contains 17 residues. The trim removed 8 bases at V and 7 bases at J, leaving 18 bases unmatched.

This clone was seen just once. V gene TRBV7-3 combines with J gene TRBJ1-1; 7 positions match TRBD1. The V gene's germline CDR1 is SGHTA and CDR2 FQGTGA. With 4 bases clipped from V and 4 bases from J, the junction kept 3 bases outside the gene matches. The CDR3 is made up of 13 amino acids. CDR3 loop: CASSSSGGTEAFF. CDR3 coding DNA: TGTGCCAGCAGCTCCTCAGGGGGCACTGAAGCTTTCTTT.

The chain recombines TRBV6-4 with TRBJ1-1; possibly TRBD1 for D (6 bases). The CDR3 is 14 residues long. Germline V lookup: CDR1 MRHNA, CDR2 SNTAGT. The germline V and J ends were trimmed by 6 bases and 3 bases, with 14 bases remaining between them. CDR3 loop: CASRHTNRDTEAFF. CDR3 bases: TGTGCCAGCAGACACACCAACAGGGACACTGAAGCTTTCTTT.

The chain combines TRBV6-5 with TRBJ1-4, with D tentatively TRBD1 (5 bases). In germline, CDR1 is MNHEY, CDR2 SVGAGI. The CDR3 is 14 amino acids. The V end lost 5 bases, the J end lost 7 bases, and 14 bases lay between the germline ends. The CDR3: CASSPPGGREKLFF. CDR3 bases: TGTGCCAGCAGTCCCCCGGGGGGACGTGAAAAACTGTTTTTT.

V is TRBV7-9 and J is TRBJ1-5, with TRBD1 as a possible D gene (6 bases). Germline V gives CDR1 SEHNR, CDR2 FQNEAQ (reference sequence). Trimming stripped 5 bases from V and 5 bases from J, with 13 bases between. CDR3 length: 14 residues. The CDR3 loop is CASSKGGEHQPQHF. CDR3 DNA: TGTGCCAGCAGCAAAGGGGGGGAGCATCAGCCCCAGCATTTT.

The chain employs TRBV5-1 and TRBJ1-3; D not resolved. Germline V gene lookup returns CDR1 SGHRS and CDR2 YFSETQ. Trimming took 0 bases from V and 2 from J, leaving 12 bases between them. This CDR3 spans 16 amino acids. CDR3 nucleotide sequence: TGCGCCAGCAGCTTGGCCTCCGGGAGGGCTGGAAACACCATATATTTT. Translating gives CASSLASGRAGNTIYF.

The J gene is TRBJ1-2, the V gene TRBV4-1; D unclear. CDR3 length equals 14 residues. Germline loops: CDR1 MGHRA, CDR2 YSYEKL. The germline V and J ends were trimmed by 0 bases and 12 bases, with 17 bases remaining between them. The CDR3 DNA sequence: TGCGCCAGCAGCCAAGATCGAGAGTGGCAGGAAGACACCTTC. Translating it yields CASSQDREWQEDTF.

The V gene is TRBV5-1, the J gene TRBJ1-3, with D perhaps TRBD1 (5 bases). Trimming removed 0 bases from V and 4 bases from J, with 11 bases in between. The germline CDR1 and CDR2 sequences are SGHRS and YFSETQ. This CDR3 has 15 residues. CDR3 loop: CASSLAAGKGNTIYF. As DNA, the CDR3 is TGCGCCAGCAGCTTGGCGGCAGGGAAAGGAAACACCATATATTTT.

V and J are TRBV19 and TRBJ1-5; D is undetermined. Trimming removed 5 bases at V and 7 bases at J, with 12 bases between. The CDR3 runs 13 residues. CDR1 is LNHDA and CDR2 is SQIVND in the germline V gene (reference sequence). The DNA of the CDR3 is TGTGCCAGTAGTCCGGGAAGGTTCCAGCCCCAGCATTTT. It encodes CASSPGRFQPQHF.

This sequence joins TRBV27 and TRBJ1-1, with 11 bases lining up with TRBD1. From germline, CDR1 is MNHEY and CDR2 SMNVEV (reference sequence). This CDR3 spans 17 amino acids. V gave up 6 bases and J gave up 4 bases; unmatched junction bases: 13. The CDR3 DNA reads TGTGCCAGCAGCTTGCAAAGGGACAGGGGGATTATCACTGAAGCTTTCTTT. As protein: CASSLQRDRGIITEAFF.

The V and J genes are TRBV4-1 and TRBJ1-1; 12 positions match TRBD1. CDR1 is MGHRA and CDR2 is YSYEKL in the germline V gene. V trimming: 2 bases; J trimming: 0 bases; junction bases outside the gene matches: 7. The CDR3 runs to 18 residues. Written as DNA, the CDR3 is TGCGCCAGCAGCCAACCCCGGGACAGGGGGCTTATGAACACTGAAGCTTTCTTT. This gives the protein CASSQPRDRGLMNTEAFF.

The J gene is TRBJ2-5, the V gene TRBV10-1; D not resolved. The CDR3 runs to 11 residues. CDR1 and CDR2 (germline): WNHNN, SYGVQD (reference sequence). Trimming pared 5 bases from V and 2 bases from J, leaving 3 bases between. The CDR3 spells CASSPQETQYF. CDR3 bases: TGCGCCAGCAGTCCACAAGAGACCCAGTACTTC.

In its sample, this clone was seen once. CDR3 coding DNA: TGTGCCAGCAGTCCAAATTCCCGGGCGGTCTTTAGCGGGCAGTATTTT. This sequence encodes CASSPNSRAVFSGQYF. V and J are TRBV28 and TRBJ2-3, with D maybe TRBD2 (6 bases). Trimming shortened V by 5 bases and J by 11 bases, and 26 bases separated the two germline ends. The CDR3 is made up of 16 amino acids. The V gene's germline CDR1 is MDHEN and CDR2 SYDVKM.

The genes are TRBV7-9 and TRBJ2-7, with D uncertain. The V end lost 1 base, the J end lost 0 bases, and 7 bases lay between the germline ends. Germline-derived CDR1 and CDR2 are SEHNR and FQNEAQ (reference sequence). The CDR3 is made up of 14 amino acids. For the CDR3, the DNA is TGTGCCAGCAGCTTAGGAACTTTCTCCTACGAGCAGTACTTC. Translating gives CASSLGTFSYEQYF. The whole variable domain, remainder taken from reference TRBV7-9 and TRBJ2-7, is DTGVSQNPRHKITKRGQNVTFRCDPISEHNRLYWYRQTLGQGPEFLTYFQNEAQLEKSRLLSDRFSAERPKGSFSTLEIQRTEQGDSAMYLCASSLGTFSYEQYFGPGTRLTVT.

The chain has TRBV19 and TRBJ2-1; possible D gene TRBD1, 6 bases. This CDR3 region has 12 residues. Germline V gives CDR1 LNHDA, CDR2 SQIVND (reference sequence). V lost 3 bases and J 15 bases, leaving 15 bases between the germline ends. CDR3 sequence reads: CASSIGGVGRFF. The CDR3 coding sequence is TGTGCCAGTAGTATTGGGGGCGTCGGACGGTTCTTC.

V usage is TRBV7-9 and J usage is TRBJ1-1, with D tentatively TRBD1 (5 bases). The CDR3 extends over 11 amino acids. Trimming took off 1 base at V and 8 bases at J, with 5 bases between the two ends. Germline V gene sequence: CDR1 SEHNR, CDR2 FQNEAQ (reference sequence). CDR3 coding DNA: TGTGCCAGCAGCTTAGACAGGGAAGCTTTCTTT. It specifies CASSLDREAFF. The entire variable domain, with the rest obtained from reference TRBV7-9 and TRBJ1-1, is as follows: DTGVSQNPRHKITKRGQNVTFRCDPISEHNRLYWYRQTLGQGPEFLTYFQNEAQLEKSRLLSDRFSAERPKGSFSTLEIQRTEQGDSAMYLCASSLDREAFFGQGTRLTVV.

The J gene is TRBJ1-1, the V gene TRBV6-1, with TRBD1 as a possible D gene (5 bases). The V gene lost 3 bases and the J gene lost 7 bases, with 15 bases spanning the gap. Germline V gene lookup returns CDR1 MNHNS and CDR2 SASEGT. CDR3 length: 14 amino acids. Here the CDR3 DNA reads TGTGCCAGCAGTGAGGTGACAGAGACCCGTGAAGCTTTCTTT. The encoded protein is CASSEVTETREAFF.

The rearrangement links TRBV30 to TRBJ1-3; maybe TRBD1 (6 bases). Germline V gives CDR1 GTSNPN, CDR2 SVGIG (reference sequence). The CDR3 extends over 15 amino acids. V was trimmed by 1 base and J by 0 bases, leaving 10 bases between them. The CDR3 bases are TGTGCCTGGAGTGGAGACAGGATCTCTGGAAACACCATATATTTT. Translation gives CAWSGDRISGNTIYF.

The rearrangement joins TRBV5-1 to TRBJ2-2; 7 nucleotides line up with TRBD1. The J segment lost 10 bases and the V segment lost 3 bases, leaving 12 bases of the junction unmatched. The germline V gene encodes CDR1 SGHRS and CDR2 YFSETQ. The CDR3 contains 15 residues. The CDR3 protein is CASSSSRQGRTELFF. The DNA for the CDR3 is TGCGCCAGCAGCTCCTCCCGACAGGGACGAACGGAGCTGTTTTTT.

The V gene is TRBV2, the J gene TRBJ2-1; D may be TRBD2 (6 bases). The V gene lost 5 bases and the J gene lost 0 bases, with 11 bases spanning the gap. The germline CDR1 and CDR2 sequences are SNHLY and FYNNEI. The CDR3 covers 15 residues. CDR3 sequence: CASSLDYSSYNEQFF. CDR3 DNA sequence: TGTGCCAGCAGTCTGGACTATAGCTCCTACAATGAGCAGTTCTTC.

The chain employs TRBV2 and TRBJ2-5; D ambiguous. The CDR3 is 14 amino acids. Germline CDR1 reads SNHLY; CDR2 reads FYNNEI. The V gene lost 9 bases and the J gene lost 7 bases, with 21 bases spanning the gap. CDR3 region: CASRLPHAHGTQYF. The CDR3 region has the DNA TGTGCCAGTAGACTCCCGCACGCACATGGGACCCAGTACTTC.